Following are 21 T cell receptor beta chains from one sample sequenced in a study of PD-1 blockade in classical Hodgkin lymphoma. The data were produced by immunoSEQ multiplex PCR, yet TCRdb's version contains in-frame clones alone and is incomplete. The repertoire includes about 24,000 clones, about four fifths of them detected once, and about a fifth sits in the top ten. Time point reported: cycle 4 day 1 (C4D1), after five to seven weeks of nivolumab. Each patient's relapse followed autologous stem cell transplantation, and brentuximab vedotin exposure varied. This material consisted of peripheral blood mononuclear cells (PBMCs), taken before the fourth cycle of nivolumab. The origin of the receptors is a human donor with classical Hodgkin lymphoma.

The V and J genes are TRBV29-1 and TRBJ2-4; 8 bases agree with TRBD2. V lost 7 bases to trimming and J lost 6 bases; unmatched junction nucleotides: 11. This CDR3 comprises 14 residues. The germline CDR1 and CDR2 sequences are SQVTM and ANQGSEA. In nucleotides, the CDR3 is TGCAGCGCCCGGGCGGGGGGCCTCGGAAACATTCAGTACTTC. Translation: CSARAGGLGNIQYF.

The V and J genes are TRBV4-1 and TRBJ1-2; D gene ambiguous. The ends were cut back, 4 bases at V and 4 bases at J, with 7 bases in the middle. This CDR3 is built from 12 residues. Germline-derived CDR1 and CDR2 are MGHRA and YSYEKL. For the CDR3, the DNA is TGCGCCAGCAGCCGGGTAGGCTATGGCTACACCTTC. This translates into CASSRVGYGYTF.

This chain joins TRBV5-1 and TRBJ2-5; D remains ambiguous. The CDR3 totals 15 residues. Germline-derived CDR1 and CDR2 are SGHRS and YFSETQ. The ends were cut back, 1 base at V and 5 bases at J, with 15 bases in the middle. The CDR3 protein is CASSLIGQPSETQYF. The DNA of the CDR3 is TGCGCCAGCAGCTTGATTGGGCAGCCGTCGGAGACCCAGTACTTC.

The rearrangement joins TRBV28 to TRBJ1-2; D possibly corresponds to TRBD1 (5 bases). The germline V gene encodes CDR1 MDHEN and CDR2 SYDVKM. There are 13 residues in the CDR3. The CDR3 region is CASAARAFYGYTF. In nucleotides, the CDR3 is TGTGCGTCGGCTGCCAGGGCTTTTTATGGCTACACCTTC.

This chain uses TRBV6-1 with TRBJ1-1; the D gene is possibly TRBD1 (5 bases). Germline values: CDR1 MNHNS, CDR2 SASEGT. V lost 1 base and J lost 1, with 7 bases in between. The CDR3 consists of 14 residues. CDR3 sequence: CASSEGGSNTEAFF. The CDR3 nucleotides read TGTGCCAGCAGTGAAGGGGGCTCGAACACTGAAGCTTTCTTT.

The V and J genes are TRBV7-2 and TRBJ1-1, with D maybe TRBD1 (5 bases). CDR3 length: 12 residues. Trimming left V 1 base short and J 8 bases short, with 8 bases between. Germline values: CDR1 SGHTA, CDR2 FQGNSA. The CDR3 nucleotides read TGTGCCAGCAGCTTAGTGGGACGGGAAGCTTTCTTT. Translated, it gives CASSLVGREAFF.

This sequence joins TRBV9 and TRBJ1-2; a weak D match, TRBD1 (5 bases). Germline loops: CDR1 SGDLS, CDR2 YYNGEE. The CDR3 is 13 amino acids. V was clipped by 4 bases and J by 2 bases, with 9 bases between them. The CDR3 DNA is TGTGCCAGCAGCTCCCGGGGGAACTATGGCTACACCTTC. Residues: CASSSRGNYGYTF.

The J gene is TRBJ1-4, the V gene TRBV2; D possibly corresponds to TRBD1 (6 bases). The CDR3 loop spans 15 amino acids. V lost 0 bases and J 8 bases, leaving 13 bases between the germline ends. Germline V lookup: CDR1 SNHLY, CDR2 FYNNEI. The CDR3 DNA reads TGTGCCAGCAGTGAAGCGTCCGGGGGCCGCGAAAAACTGTTTTTT. This codes for CASSEASGGREKLFF.

This clone was counted a single time. The CDR3 is CASREMGQGVYGYTF. The CDR3 DNA is TGTGCCAGCAGGGAGATGGGACAGGGTGTCTATGGCTACACCTTC. The chain joins TRBV6-5 to TRBJ1-2; 9 nucleotides agree with TRBD1. This CDR3 spans 15 amino acids. The junction had 9 bases not matched to a gene; V was cut back by 6 bases and J by 4 bases. The germline V gene encodes CDR1 MNHEY and CDR2 SVGAGI.

This CDR3 is CASSLAGSSYEQYF. CDR3 nucleotides: TGTGCCAGCAGCTTAGCGGGGAGCTCCTACGAGCAGTACTTC. J is TRBJ2-7 and V is TRBV11-2; D might be TRBD2 (5 bases). The V gene's germline CDR1 is SGHAT and CDR2 FQNNGV. CDR3 length equals 14 residues. V lost 1 base and J lost 0, with 7 bases in between.

The chain carries TRBV4-2 and TRBJ2-1; D not resolved. The V end lost 0 bases, the J end lost 2 bases, and 8 bases lay between the germline ends. Germline CDR1 is LGHNA and CDR2 is YNFKEQ. This CDR3 is built from 15 residues. DNA for the CDR3: TGTGCCAGCAGCCAAGAAAGCTCCGCCTACAATGAGCAGTTCTTC. This codes for CASSQESSAYNEQFF.

This chain links TRBV19 with TRBJ1-1; tentatively, D is TRBD1 (6 bases). V was clipped by 7 bases and J by 4 bases, with 13 bases between them. The CDR3 has 13 residues. Germline CDR1 and CDR2: LNHDA and SQIVND (reference sequence). The CDR3, as DNA: TGTGCCAGTAAAGGGGGAGAGAGCACTGAAGCTTTCTTT. Translation gives CASKGGESTEAFF. The full variable domain, with the rest looked up from reference TRBV19 and TRBJ1-1, is DGGITQSPKYLFRKEGQNVTLSCEQNLNHDAMYWYRQDPGQGLRLIYYSQIVNDFQKGDIAEGYSVSREKKESFPLTVTSAQKNPTAFYLCASKGGESTEAFFGQGTRLTVV.

This chain links TRBV19 with TRBJ2-5, with 7 bases matching TRBD1. With 3 bases clipped from V and 6 bases from J, the junction kept 7 bases outside the gene matches. Germline V gene lookup returns CDR1 LNHDA and CDR2 SQIVND (reference sequence). The CDR3 totals 14 residues. CDR3 amino acids: CASSIGAGGKTQYF. CDR3 coding DNA: TGTGCCAGTAGTATTGGTGCAGGGGGTAAGACCCAGTACTTC.

The chain recombines TRBV7-8 with TRBJ2-3; D is unclear. The CDR3 totals 13 residues. Trimming stripped 5 bases from V and 4 bases from J, with 10 bases between. Germline-derived CDR1 and CDR2 are SGHVS and FQNEAQ. CDR3 residues: CASSPFPPDTQYF. The CDR3 region has the DNA TGTGCCAGCAGCCCCTTCCCTCCAGATACGCAGTATTTT.

The genes are TRBV19 and TRBJ1-6; D not certain. The length of the CDR3 is 13 residues. CDR1 is LNHDA, CDR2 SQIVND, per germline (reference sequence). Trimming removed 7 bases from V and 6 bases from J, with 10 bases in between. The CDR3 sequence: CASKRAVNSPLHF. The CDR3 DNA reads TGTGCCAGTAAACGGGCAGTTAATTCACCCCTCCACTTT.

This chain joins TRBV7-2 and TRBJ1-2; D unclear. V was clipped by 2 bases and J by 0 bases, with 13 bases between them. The germline V gene has CDR1 SGHTA and CDR2 FQGNSA. The CDR3 length is 16 residues. The CDR3 bases are TGTGCCAGCAGCTTATATGCTTCAAGGACTAACTATGGCTACACCTTC. It specifies CASSLYASRTNYGYTF.

The rearrangement links TRBV2 to TRBJ2-7; 9 bases agree with TRBD1. The CDR3 has 14 residues. The J segment lost 5 bases and the V segment lost 8 bases, leaving 10 bases of the junction unmatched. The germline gives CDR1 SNHLY, CDR2 FYNNEI. CDR3 sequence reads: CASSNRGQLDEQYF. The DNA for the CDR3 is TGTGCCAGCTCGAACAGGGGGCAGTTAGACGAGCAGTACTTC.

V is TRBV7-9 and J is TRBJ2-7, with 7 bases fitting TRBD1. CDR3 size: 14 residues. With V trimmed by 5 bases and J by 0 bases, 4 bases remained unmatched. Looked up from germline, CDR1 is SEHNR and CDR2 is FQNEAQ (reference sequence). This chain's CDR3 is CASSRGDSSYEQYF. The DNA of the CDR3 is TGTGCCAGCAGCCGAGGGGACAGCTCCTACGAGCAGTACTTC.

This clone qualifies as medium-sized. The V gene is TRBV27, the J gene TRBJ1-2, with TRBD1 matching over 7 bases. From germline, CDR1 is MNHEY and CDR2 SMNVEV (reference sequence). V shed 0 bases, J shed 3 bases, and the junction held 1 base outside the gene matches. The length of the CDR3 is 14 residues. The CDR3 here is CASSLSQGDYGYTF. The CDR3 region has the DNA TGTGCCAGCAGTTTATCGCAGGGGGACTATGGCTACACCTTC.

The CDR3 DNA sequence: TGTGCCAGCCTTTCTGGGGGGGGGCCGATAGATGAGCAGTTCTTC. Protein sequence: CASLSGGGPIDEQFF. The chain uses TRBV5-6 and TRBJ2-1; TRBD2 is a possible D gene (7 bases). The germline gives CDR1 SGHDT, CDR2 YYEEEE. The V gene lost 7 bases and the J gene lost 8 bases, with 22 bases spanning the gap. The CDR3 loop spans 15 amino acids.

The chain uses TRBV25-1 and TRBJ2-5; perhaps TRBD2 as D (5 bases). Germline CDR1 reads MGHDK; CDR2 reads SYGVNS. V gave up 5 bases and J gave up 3 bases, with 13 bases separating them. The CDR3 runs 14 residues. In nucleotides, the CDR3 is TGTGCCAGCAGTTTTAAAGCGGCGGAAGAGACCCAGTACTTC. Encoded protein: CASSFKAAEETQYF.